These T cell receptor beta chains were read from a single sample in a study of cytomegalovirus exposure and HLA in healthy donors. Assay: immunoSEQ multiplex PCR; the TCRdb copy retains only in-frame clones and omits some. The data show under 200,000 clones, with roughly 80% seen just once and about 0.39% held by the top ten. The sequenced material came from PBMCs. The receptors here all came from a boy aged 2-9 years in good health and CMV-seronegative. Both conserved end residues are part of each CDR3. A D gene is named only where the DNA matches it firmly. Clone sizes are given selectively: once, few, many, or a class where the clone is expanded.

cdr3_aa: CASSLGGDYGYTF
cdr3_nt: TGTGCCAGCAGTTTAGGCGGGGACTATGGCTACACCTTC
clone_size: .
v_call: TRBV28
j_call: TRBJ1-2
d_call: .
cdr3_length: 13

cdr3_aa: CASSTGLNTEAFF
cdr3_nt: TGTGCCAGCAGCACGGGACTCAACACTGAAGCTTTCTTT
clone_size: .
v_call: TRBV5-8
j_call: TRBJ1-1
d_call: .
cdr3_length: 13

cdr3_aa: CASSPPGGFQETQYF
cdr3_nt: TGTGCCAGCTCACCACCCGGAGGATTCCAAGAGACCCAGTACTTC
clone_size: .
v_call: TRBV18
j_call: TRBJ2-5
d_call: .
cdr3_length: 15

cdr3_aa: CSVTDRVYGYTF
cdr3_nt: TGCAGCGTCACCGACAGGGTCTATGGCTACACCTTC
clone_size: .
v_call: TRBV29-1
j_call: TRBJ1-2
d_call: TRBD1
cdr3_length: 12

cdr3_aa: CASSPGPGQLANYGYTF
cdr3_nt: TGTGCCAGCAGCCCCGGACCGGGACAACTCGCTAACTATGGCTACACCTTC
clone_size: .
v_call: TRBV9
j_call: TRBJ1-2
d_call: .
cdr3_length: 17

cdr3_aa: CAFRTEGSWGYTF
cdr3_nt: TGTGCCTTCCGTACGGAGGGATCCTGGGGCTACACCTTC
clone_size: .
v_call: TRBV7-6
j_call: TRBJ1-2
d_call: .
cdr3_length: 13

cdr3_aa: CASSEAWGAGIDAQYF
cdr3_nt: TGTGCCAGCAGTGAAGCCTGGGGAGCGGGGATAGATGCGCAGTATTTT
clone_size: .
v_call: TRBV6-1
j_call: TRBJ2-3
d_call: TRBD2
cdr3_length: 16

cdr3_aa: CASWDGSYEQYF
cdr3_nt: TGTGCCAGCTGGGACGGGAGCTACGAGCAGTACTTC
clone_size: .
v_call: TRBV7-9
j_call: TRBJ2-7
d_call: .
cdr3_length: 12

cdr3_aa: CASSIASDSYEQYF
cdr3_nt: TGTGCCAGTAGTATAGCCTCAGACAGCTACGAGCAGTACTTC
clone_size: .
v_call: TRBV19
j_call: TRBJ2-7
d_call: .
cdr3_length: 14

cdr3_aa: CASSDRERSFDEQFF
cdr3_nt: TGTGCCAGCAGTGACAGGGAAAGGTCGTTTGATGAGCAGTTCTTC
clone_size: .
v_call: TRBV6-1
j_call: TRBJ2-1
d_call: .
cdr3_length: 15

cdr3_aa: CASRPDRAFYNEQFF
cdr3_nt: TGTGCCAGCAGACCCGACAGGGCCTTCTACAATGAGCAGTTCTTC
clone_size: .
v_call: TRBV6-5
j_call: TRBJ2-1
d_call: TRBD1
cdr3_length: 15

cdr3_aa: CASSGKSRTRRETQYF
cdr3_nt: TGTGCCAGCAGCGGGAAATCCAGGACTAGGAGGGAGACCCAGTACTTC
clone_size: few
v_call: TRBV7-2
j_call: TRBJ2-5
d_call: TRBD2
cdr3_length: 16

cdr3_aa: CASSLGTSGSNEQYF
cdr3_nt: TGCGCCAGCAGCCTCGGGACTAGCGGGAGCAACGAGCAGTACTTC
clone_size: .
v_call: TRBV4-1
j_call: TRBJ2-7
d_call: TRBD2
cdr3_length: 15

cdr3_aa: CASSQEGQGGGYGYTF
cdr3_nt: TGTGCCAGCAGCCAAGAGGGACAGGGAGGTGGCTATGGCTACACCTTC
clone_size: .
v_call: TRBV4-2
j_call: TRBJ1-2
d_call: TRBD1
cdr3_length: 16

cdr3_aa: CASSEGDRVGNTIYF
cdr3_nt: TGTGCCAGCAGTGAAGGAGACAGGGTGGGAAACACCATATATTTT
clone_size: .
v_call: TRBV6-1
j_call: TRBJ1-3
d_call: TRBD1
cdr3_length: 15

cdr3_aa: CSAVENQPQHF
cdr3_nt: TGCAGTGCGGTCGAGAATCAGCCCCAGCATTTT
clone_size: .
v_call: TRBV20-1
j_call: TRBJ1-5
d_call: .
cdr3_length: 11

cdr3_aa: CASSAWLAGGTYNEQFF
cdr3_nt: TGCGCCAGCAGCGCATGGTTAGCGGGAGGTACCTACAATGAGCAGTTCTTC
clone_size: once
v_call: TRBV5-1
j_call: TRBJ2-1
d_call: TRBD2
cdr3_length: 17

cdr3_aa: CASLDSNNEKLFF
cdr3_nt: TGTGCCAGCCTTGACAGTAACAATGAAAAACTGTTTTTT
clone_size: .
v_call: TRBV6-1
j_call: TRBJ1-4
d_call: .
cdr3_length: 13

cdr3_aa: CASSLEGSTGTQYF
cdr3_nt: TGTGCCAGCAGCTTAGAAGGCTCCACAGGGACCCAGTACTTC
clone_size: .
v_call: TRBV7-8
j_call: TRBJ2-5
d_call: .
cdr3_length: 14

cdr3_aa: CASTPTGGSNQPQHF
cdr3_nt: TGTGCCAGTACCCCAACAGGGGGTAGCAATCAGCCCCAGCATTTT
clone_size: .
v_call: TRBV19
j_call: TRBJ1-5
d_call: TRBD1
cdr3_length: 15

cdr3_aa: CASSPGLRGSNEKLFF
cdr3_nt: TGTGCCAGCAGCCCCGGTCTTAGGGGGAGTAATGAAAAACTGTTTTTT
clone_size: .
v_call: TRBV9
j_call: TRBJ1-4
d_call: .
cdr3_length: 16

cdr3_aa: CASSPTSGSYNEQFF
cdr3_nt: TGCGCCAGCAGCCCCACTAGCGGGTCGTACAATGAGCAGTTCTTC
clone_size: .
v_call: TRBV5-1
j_call: TRBJ2-1
d_call: TRBD2
cdr3_length: 15

cdr3_aa: CASTGGSGNTIYF
cdr3_nt: TGTGCCAGCACGGGAGGCTCTGGAAACACCATATATTTT
clone_size: .
v_call: TRBV2
j_call: TRBJ1-3
d_call: .
cdr3_length: 13